This is a list of T cell receptor beta chains from one sample in a study of blood T cell repertoires in COVID-19. Assay: immunoSEQ multiplex PCR; the TCRdb copy retains only in-frame clones and omits some. In the table there are approximately 180,000 clones, approximately 80% of which are singletons. Material: peripheral blood. These receptors originate from a woman older than 75 with COVID-19, enrolled during active disease. Both conserved end residues are part of each CDR3. The D gene is left open where the match is weak. A clone size is listed for some rows: how often the clone was seen (once, few, many), or a class if it is expanded.

clone_size: once; v_call: TRBV2; d_call: TRBD1; j_call: TRBJ1-4; cdr3_nt: TGTTCCAGCAGTGTGGACAGGGAAAAACTGTTTTTT; cdr3_aa: CSSSVDREKLFF
clone_size: once; v_call: TRBV25-1; d_call: .; j_call: TRBJ2-7; cdr3_nt: TGTGCCAGCAGCGGGGAAGAGGCGGGTGGCGAGCAGTACTTC; cdr3_aa: CASSGEEAGGEQYF
clone_size: .; v_call: TRBV5-1; d_call: TRBD2; j_call: TRBJ2-5; cdr3_nt: TGCGCCAGCAGCTTGGTACTAGCGGGGCAAGAGACCCAGTACTTC; cdr3_aa: CASSLVLAGQETQYF
clone_size: .; v_call: TRBV13; d_call: .; j_call: TRBJ1-6; cdr3_nt: TGTGCCAGCAGCTTAGGTCAGAATAATTCACCCCTCCACTTT; cdr3_aa: CASSLGQNNSPLHF
clone_size: .; v_call: TRBV5-1; d_call: TRBD1; j_call: TRBJ2-7; cdr3_nt: TGCGCCAGCAGCGAGTACTCTTCCTGGGACAGAACCTACGAGCAGTACTTC; cdr3_aa: CASSEYSSWDRTYEQYF
clone_size: .; v_call: TRBV2; d_call: .; j_call: TRBJ1-2; cdr3_nt: TGTGCCAGCAGCCTCAGGGCTCCCAACTATGGCTACACCTTC; cdr3_aa: CASSLRAPNYGYTF
clone_size: .; v_call: TRBV6-5; d_call: .; j_call: TRBJ1-1; cdr3_nt: TGTGCCAGCAGTTACTCGGCCAGGGCGAACACTGAAGCTTTCTTT; cdr3_aa: CASSYSARANTEAFF
clone_size: .; v_call: TRBV5-1; d_call: .; j_call: TRBJ2-1; cdr3_nt: TGCGCCAGCAGCTTGGCCAGGGCCTCCTACAATGAGCAGTTCTTC; cdr3_aa: CASSLARASYNEQFF
clone_size: .; v_call: TRBV27; d_call: TRBD1; j_call: TRBJ1-5; cdr3_nt: TGTGCCAGCAGCGGGGGACAGTCCAATCAGCCCCAGCATTTT; cdr3_aa: CASSGGQSNQPQHF
clone_size: once; v_call: TRBV7-2; d_call: TRBD2; j_call: TRBJ2-1; cdr3_nt: TGTGCCAGCAGCTCAAGTAGCGGGGGGGCCATTGGTGAGCAGTTCTTC; cdr3_aa: CASSSSSGGAIGEQFF
clone_size: once; v_call: TRBV5-1; d_call: .; j_call: TRBJ1-1; cdr3_nt: TGCGCCAGCAGCTTTGGGGGGGCGCACACTGAAGCTTTCTTT; cdr3_aa: CASSFGGAHTEAFF
clone_size: .; v_call: TRBV28; d_call: .; j_call: TRBJ2-5; cdr3_nt: TGTGCCAGCAGTTTAAGGAGAGGGAGGGAGACCCAGTACTTC; cdr3_aa: CASSLRRGRETQYF
clone_size: .; v_call: TRBV15; d_call: TRBD1; j_call: TRBJ1-6; cdr3_nt: TGTGCCACCAGCTCGGGACAGGTGAATTCACCCCTCCACTTT; cdr3_aa: CATSSGQVNSPLHF
clone_size: few; v_call: TRBV5-1; d_call: TRBD1; j_call: TRBJ1-2; cdr3_nt: TGCGCCAGCAGCTTGCCGGACAGGGACCAGACCTTC; cdr3_aa: CASSLPDRDQTF
clone_size: few; v_call: TRBV4-3; d_call: .; j_call: TRBJ1-5; cdr3_nt: TGCGCCAGCAGCGATCAGACTGACAATCAGCCCCAGCATTTT; cdr3_aa: CASSDQTDNQPQHF
clone_size: .; v_call: TRBV6-2/TRBV6-3; d_call: .; j_call: TRBJ2-1; cdr3_nt: TGTGCCAGCAGTTACGGGCAGGAGGATGAGCAGTTCTTC; cdr3_aa: CASSYGQEDEQFF
clone_size: .; v_call: TRBV19; d_call: TRBD1; j_call: TRBJ1-6; cdr3_nt: TGTGGTACTCGGACAGGGGAGGATTCACCCCTCCACTTT; cdr3_aa: CGTRTGEDSPLHF
clone_size: few; v_call: TRBV5-1; d_call: .; j_call: TRBJ2-7; cdr3_nt: TGCGCCAGCAGCTTGACGGCAGGGACTTCCTACGAGCAGTACTTC; cdr3_aa: CASSLTAGTSYEQYF
clone_size: .; v_call: TRBV4-3; d_call: TRBD2; j_call: TRBJ2-1; cdr3_nt: TGCGCCAGCAGCCAAGTTAGGGCTAGCGGGGTGCAGTTCTTC; cdr3_aa: CASSQVRASGVQFF
clone_size: .; v_call: TRBV5-1; d_call: TRBD1; j_call: TRBJ1-2; cdr3_nt: TGCGCCAGCAGCTTGGGGACAGGGGATAACTATGGCTACACCTTC; cdr3_aa: CASSLGTGDNYGYTF
clone_size: .; v_call: TRBV11-2; d_call: TRBD2; j_call: TRBJ2-5; cdr3_nt: TGTGCCAGCAGCTCAGCGGGGGGGTACCAAGAGACCCAGTACTTC; cdr3_aa: CASSSAGGYQETQYF
clone_size: .; v_call: TRBV2; d_call: TRBD1; j_call: TRBJ1-5; cdr3_nt: TGTGCCAGCGAACCGGACAGGGGAGGTGATCAGCCCCAGCATTTT; cdr3_aa: CASEPDRGGDQPQHF
clone_size: few; v_call: TRBV5-6; d_call: .; j_call: TRBJ1-1; cdr3_nt: TGTGCCAGCAATGGTTGGGAGGGGTCGAACACTGAAGCTTTCTTT; cdr3_aa: CASNGWEGSNTEAFF
clone_size: few; v_call: TRBV2; d_call: .; j_call: TRBJ2-1; cdr3_nt: TGTGCCAGCAGTGAACCCAGGAACTCCTACAATGAGCAGTTCTTC; cdr3_aa: CASSEPRNSYNEQFF
clone_size: few; v_call: TRBV4-3; d_call: .; j_call: TRBJ1-1; cdr3_nt: TGCGCCAGCAGCCAAGAGGTGGCCGCCGTCGCTGCATTCACTGAAGCTTTCTTT; cdr3_aa: CASSQEVAAVAAFTEAFF
clone_size: .; v_call: TRBV5-1; d_call: .; j_call: TRBJ2-7; cdr3_nt: TGCGCCAGCAGCGACCCAGGTGTCTCCCACGAGCAGTACTTC; cdr3_aa: CASSDPGVSHEQYF
clone_size: once; v_call: TRBV5-1; d_call: .; j_call: TRBJ1-2; cdr3_nt: TGCGCCAGCAGCGGCGGGTCCTCGAATTATGGCTACACCTTC; cdr3_aa: CASSGGSSNYGYTF
clone_size: once; v_call: TRBV7-9; d_call: TRBD1; j_call: TRBJ2-7; cdr3_nt: TGTGCCAGCAGCGGACAGGTTTCCTACGAGCAGTACTTC; cdr3_aa: CASSGQVSYEQYF
clone_size: .; v_call: TRBV20-1; d_call: TRBD1; j_call: TRBJ2-1; cdr3_nt: TGCAGTGCTAGTGGACAACCCAACAGGGGGTCCTACAATGAGCAGTTCTTC; cdr3_aa: CSASGQPNRGSYNEQFF
clone_size: .; v_call: TRBV12-3/TRBV12-4; d_call: TRBD1; j_call: TRBJ1-1; cdr3_nt: TGTGCCAGCAGTCTCGGACAGGGGGCTGAAGCTTTCTTT; cdr3_aa: CASSLGQGAEAFF
clone_size: .; v_call: TRBV24-1; d_call: .; j_call: TRBJ2-5; cdr3_nt: TGTGCCACCAGTGTAGCAGGGGCACCTCAAGAGACCCAGTACTTC; cdr3_aa: CATSVAGAPQETQYF
clone_size: .; v_call: TRBV6-5; d_call: .; j_call: TRBJ2-7; cdr3_nt: TGTGCCAGCAGTTATGCGGACTCCTACGAGCAGTACTTC; cdr3_aa: CASSYADSYEQYF
clone_size: .; v_call: TRBV27; d_call: TRBD2; j_call: TRBJ2-7; cdr3_nt: TGTGCCAGCAGTCTAGCGGGACAATACGAGCAGTACTTC; cdr3_aa: CASSLAGQYEQYF
clone_size: few; v_call: TRBV21-1; d_call: .; j_call: TRBJ1-1; cdr3_nt: TGTGCCAGCAGCCTTCCAGGGGTACTAAACACTGAAGCTTTCTTT; cdr3_aa: CASSLPGVLNTEAFF
clone_size: .; v_call: TRBV30; d_call: TRBD1; j_call: TRBJ2-1; cdr3_nt: TGTGCCTGGCAGGGGGCCCCAGGTGAGCAGTTCTTC; cdr3_aa: CAWQGAPGEQFF
clone_size: few; v_call: TRBV19; d_call: TRBD1; j_call: TRBJ2-7; cdr3_nt: TGTGCCAGTAGTATTTTCGCAGGGGGCTTCTACGAGCAGTACTTC; cdr3_aa: CASSIFAGGFYEQYF
clone_size: .; v_call: TRBV28; d_call: .; j_call: TRBJ2-7; cdr3_nt: TGTGCCAGCAGCCTTTTTGAAGCGGCCTACGAGCAGTACTTC; cdr3_aa: CASSLFEAAYEQYF
clone_size: .; v_call: TRBV27; d_call: TRBD1; j_call: TRBJ2-1; cdr3_nt: TGTGCCAGCAGTTCATGGGAGCGGACAGGTCCTCTCAATGAGCAGTTCTTC; cdr3_aa: CASSSWERTGPLNEQFF
clone_size: .; v_call: TRBV3-1/TRBV3-2; d_call: TRBD2; j_call: TRBJ2-5; cdr3_nt: TGTGCCAGCAGCCAAGAGGGGAGCGGGAGGGCCCTCGGGCCAAGAGAGACCCAGTACTTC; cdr3_aa: CASSQEGSGRALGPRETQYF
clone_size: .; v_call: TRBV9; d_call: TRBD2; j_call: TRBJ2-1; cdr3_nt: TGTGCCAGCAGCCCGGCGGTAGCGGGAGAACCACGGGAGCAGTTCTTC; cdr3_aa: CASSPAVAGEPREQFF
clone_size: once; v_call: TRBV7-9; d_call: TRBD1; j_call: TRBJ1-2; cdr3_nt: TGTGCCAGCAGCTTAGGGACAGGGCCGACCTATGGCTACACCTTC; cdr3_aa: CASSLGTGPTYGYTF
clone_size: .; v_call: TRBV14; d_call: .; j_call: TRBJ1-4; cdr3_nt: TGTGCCAGCAGCCAAGACCCAGATGAAAAACTGTTTTTT; cdr3_aa: CASSQDPDEKLFF
clone_size: .; v_call: TRBV4-2; d_call: TRBD1; j_call: TRBJ2-2; cdr3_nt: TGTGCCAGCAGAACTGACAGGGGGTCCGGGGAGCTGTTTTTT; cdr3_aa: CASRTDRGSGELFF
clone_size: .; v_call: TRBV5-1; d_call: TRBD1; j_call: TRBJ2-7; cdr3_nt: TGCGCCAGCAGCTTGTCCGGGACAGGGGGCGACGAGCAGTACTTC; cdr3_aa: CASSLSGTGGDEQYF
clone_size: .; v_call: TRBV18; d_call: TRBD2; j_call: TRBJ2-7; cdr3_nt: TGTGCCAGCTCCTCACGGCTAGCGGGAGTCTTCTCCTACGAGCAGTACTTC; cdr3_aa: CASSSRLAGVFSYEQYF
clone_size: .; v_call: TRBV10-1; d_call: .; j_call: TRBJ1-5; cdr3_nt: TGCGCCAGCAGTGAGTCGATCGAGGAAGATAATCAGCCCCAGCATTTT; cdr3_aa: CASSESIEEDNQPQHF
clone_size: .; v_call: TRBV11-2; d_call: .; j_call: TRBJ2-1; cdr3_nt: TGTGCCAGCAGCTTTGGGACTGTGTATGAGCAGTTCTTC; cdr3_aa: CASSFGTVYEQFF
clone_size: .; v_call: TRBV11-3; d_call: .; j_call: TRBJ1-1; cdr3_nt: TGTGCCAGCAGCGCTGGAGGTTTGTGGGGGCGCGGGAACACTGAAGCTTTCTTT; cdr3_aa: CASSAGGLWGRGNTEAFF